Below are 22 T cell receptor beta chains sequenced from a single sample in a study of technical replicates of blood from several donors. The repertoire was sequenced with immunoSEQ multiplex PCR; TCRdb's copy has only in-frame clones and lacks some. There are 75,000 to 100,000 clones in the sample; about 96% occur only once, and about 0.39% lies in the top ten. The specimen was T cells isolated from PBMCs. These receptor sequences come from a human donor in good health.

This clone was observed once. V usage is TRBV9 and J usage is TRBJ2-3, with 9 bases lining up with TRBD2. The germline CDR1 and CDR2 sequences are SGDLS and YYNGEE. The CDR3 runs to 16 residues. The V segment lost 4 bases and the J segment 1 base; nucleotides outside the gene matches: 7. The chain's CDR3 is CASSLGTSFRTDTQYF. DNA of the CDR3: TGTGCCAGCAGCCTAGGGACTAGCTTTCGCACAGATACGCAGTATTTT.

This chain connects TRBV6-5 to TRBJ2-7; D is possibly TRBD1 (5 bases). Germline V CDR1 and CDR2: MNHEY, SVGAGI. Trimming shortened V by 4 bases and J by 5 bases, and 12 bases separated the two germline ends. The CDR3 is made up of 13 amino acids. In DNA form, the CDR3 reads TGTGCCAGCAGTTTCAGTACAGGTAACGAGCAGTACTTC. It translates to CASSFSTGNEQYF.

The chain recombines TRBV28 with TRBJ1-2, with 9 bases that match TRBD1. From germline, CDR1 is MDHEN and CDR2 SYDVKM. Trimming removed 2 bases from V and 8 bases from J; junction bases left unmatched: 6. The CDR3 contains 14 residues. Here the CDR3 reads CASSLDGTGRGYTF. As DNA, the CDR3 is TGTGCCAGCAGTTTAGACGGGACAGGGCGCGGCTACACCTTC.

The rearrangement joins TRBV19 to TRBJ2-4, with D maybe TRBD2 (5 bases). The V and J ends lost 4 bases and 1 base respectively, with 14 bases between them. This CDR3 contains 16 residues. Germline assignment: CDR1 LNHDA and CDR2 SQIVND (reference sequence). This CDR3 reads CASSTLGGQAKNIQYF. The CDR3 DNA is TGTGCCAGTAGTACACTAGGAGGCCAGGCCAAAAACATTCAGTACTTC.

The chain combines TRBV27 with TRBJ2-1; the D gene is possibly TRBD2 (6 bases). Trimming shortened V by 5 bases and J by 8 bases, and 19 bases separated the two germline ends. CDR1 MNHEY and CDR2 SMNVEV come from the germline V gene (reference sequence). The length of the CDR3 is 15 residues. CDR3 amino acids: CASSTLGTGRYEQFF. In DNA form, the CDR3 reads TGTGCCAGCAGTACCCTAGGGACTGGGCGGTATGAGCAGTTCTTC.

CDR3 sequence reads: CASSQAGEVGTGELFF. CDR3 DNA sequence: TGCGCCAGCAGCCAAGCGGGAGAAGTAGGAACCGGGGAGCTGTTTTTT. V is TRBV4-1 and J is TRBJ2-2; TRBD2 is a possible D gene (6 bases). The CDR3 has 16 amino acids. CDR1 and CDR2 from the germline V gene are MGHRA and YSYEKL. Trimming shortened V by 1 base and J by 5 bases, and 14 bases separated the two germline ends.

In DNA form, the CDR3 reads TGTGCCAGCAGCTTTGAGGGGGCGCTTTCCGATACGCAGTATTTT. Translating gives CASSFEGALSDTQYF. V and J are TRBV7-9 and TRBJ2-3, with 7 nucleotides matching TRBD1. Germline V gene data show CDR1 as SEHNR and CDR2 as FQNEAQ (reference sequence). This CDR3 is 15 amino acids long. V lost 3 bases to trimming and J lost 6 bases; unmatched junction nucleotides: 9.

Written as DNA, the CDR3 is TGTGCCAGCAGCCCCGGGTCGTACAATGAGCAGTTCTTC. The encoded protein is CASSPGSYNEQFF. The genes are TRBV28 and TRBJ2-1, with D unresolved. The CDR3 covers 13 residues. Germline lookup yields CDR1 MDHEN and CDR2 SYDVKM. The ends were cut back, 6 bases at V and 4 bases at J, with 10 bases in the middle.

The chain couples TRBV4-1 to TRBJ2-6; 9 bases align to TRBD2. Per the germline V gene, CDR1 is MGHRA and CDR2 is YSYEKL. This CDR3 is 18 amino acids long. Trimming cost V 4 bases and J 0 bases; bases outside gene matches: 7. The CDR3 sequence: CASSPGLARYSGANVLTF. The CDR3 region has the DNA TGCGCCAGCAGCCCCGGACTAGCGCGCTACTCTGGGGCCAACGTCCTGACTTTC.

This chain connects TRBV5-1 to TRBJ2-7; 7 bases are shared with TRBD1. Germline CDR1 is SGHRS and CDR2 is YFSETQ. This CDR3 region has 19 residues. V lost 0 bases to trimming and J lost 0 bases; unmatched junction nucleotides: 15. CDR3 sequence reads: CASSLGWGTDRASSYEQYF. Here the CDR3 DNA reads TGCGCCAGCAGCTTGGGGTGGGGGACAGACAGGGCTTCCTCCTACGAGCAGTACTTC.

Regarding this clone: One end of the junction does not line up with germline, which may come from a read error. V is TRBV7-7 and J is TRBJ1-1, with D perhaps TRBD1 (5 bases). The CDR3 loop spans 15 amino acids. Germline assignment: CDR1 SSHAT and CDR2 FNYEAQ (reference sequence). DNA for the CDR3: TGTGCTAGCAGCCCGAGCAGGGTTAGCTACACTGAAGCTTTCTTT. Its protein product is CASSPSRVSYTEAFF.

The chain combines TRBV28 with TRBJ2-7; 9 nucleotides line up with TRBD1. This CDR3 is built from 14 residues. The V gene end was trimmed by 5 bases and the J gene end by 4 bases; junction bases not matched to a gene: 6. Germline lookup yields CDR1 MDHEN and CDR2 SYDVKM. DNA of the CDR3: TGTGCCAGCAGTGTAGGACAGGGGTCGTACGAGCAGTACTTC. Translation: CASSVGQGSYEQYF.

The chain carries TRBV27 and TRBJ2-2; 7 positions match TRBD2. V gave up 4 bases and J gave up 1 base; unmatched junction bases: 3. CDR1 is MNHEY and CDR2 is SMNVEV in the germline V gene (reference sequence). This CDR3 is 15 amino acids long. This chain's CDR3 is CASSSGGGNTGELFF. CDR3 bases: TGTGCCAGCAGTTCGGGGGGTGGGAACACCGGGGAGCTGTTTTTT.

The chain is built from TRBV5-6 and TRBJ2-3; 10 nucleotides line up with TRBD2. The CDR3 covers 15 residues. Germline V lookup: CDR1 SGHDT, CDR2 YYEEEE. V lost 4 bases to trimming and J lost 0 bases; unmatched junction nucleotides: 2. The CDR3 nucleotides read TGTGCCAGCAGCGAGGGACTAGCGAGCACAGATACGCAGTATTTT. It is translated as CASSEGLASTDTQYF.

The CDR3 DNA follows: TGTGCCAGTAGTATAGTCCTAGAAGGTGGCAATGAGCAGTTCTTC. It yields the protein CASSIVLEGGNEQFF. J is TRBJ2-1 and V is TRBV19; D is undetermined. The V and J ends lost 1 base and 6 bases respectively, with 13 bases between them. The CDR3 loop spans 15 amino acids. Germline V gene sequence: CDR1 LNHDA, CDR2 SQIVND (reference sequence).

The V gene is TRBV10-3, the J gene TRBJ2-5; 12 bases are a match to TRBD2. V shed 4 bases, J shed 2 bases, and the junction held 8 bases outside the gene matches. CDR1 is ENHRY, CDR2 SYGVKD, per germline. This CDR3 is built from 17 residues. CDR3 amino acids: CAISVGLAGSGQETQYF. DNA for the CDR3: TGTGCCATCAGTGTAGGACTAGCGGGGTCAGGACAAGAGACCCAGTACTTC.

This chain links TRBV14 with TRBJ2-7, with 8 bases lining up with TRBD1. The CDR3 runs 15 residues. Germline V gene lookup returns CDR1 SGHDN and CDR2 FVKESK. V lost 1 base to trimming and J lost 2 bases; unmatched junction nucleotides: 4. This chain's CDR3 is CASSQAGQVAYEQYF. DNA for the CDR3: TGTGCCAGCAGCCAAGCGGGACAGGTTGCCTACGAGCAGTACTTC.

V is TRBV9 and J is TRBJ2-5, with TRBD1 matching 10 bases. The germline gives CDR1 SGDLS, CDR2 YYNGEE. V lost 0 bases and J lost 2; bases outside the gene matches: 1. This CDR3 is 15 amino acids long. CDR3 loop: CASSVGTGGQETQYF. The CDR3 DNA sequence: TGTGCCAGCAGCGTAGGGACAGGGGGGCAAGAGACCCAGTACTTC.

A few counts support this clone. V is TRBV19 and J is TRBJ2-7; the D is unclear. Trimming stripped 0 bases from V and 3 bases from J, with 9 bases between. The CDR3 totals 14 residues. CDR1 LNHDA and CDR2 SQIVND come from the germline V gene (reference sequence). CDR3 DNA: TGTGCCAGTAGTATAGATCCAGGTAGCTACGAGCAGTACTTC. Protein sequence: CASSIDPGSYEQYF.

V is TRBV5-1 and J is TRBJ1-1; the D gene is possibly TRBD1 (5 bases). V was shortened by 4 bases and J by 1 base, with 14 bases between the two germline ends. The CDR3 runs 15 residues. The germline gives CDR1 SGHRS, CDR2 YFSETQ. In DNA form, the CDR3 reads TGCGCCAGCAGCGATCTGTGGGGCCCGAACACTGAAGCTTTCTTT. It codes for CASSDLWGPNTEAFF.

This clone was observed once. V and J are TRBV2 and TRBJ2-6; 9 bases are shared with TRBD2. Germline-derived CDR1 and CDR2 are SNHLY and FYNNEI. The J segment lost 1 base and the V segment lost 7 bases, leaving 5 bases of the junction unmatched. This CDR3 has 16 amino acids. The CDR3 reads CASIPSGASGANVLTF. Written as DNA, the CDR3 is TGTGCCAGCATTCCTAGCGGGGCGTCTGGGGCCAACGTCCTGACTTTC.

As DNA, the CDR3 is TGTGCCAGTAGTATCCGCGGGAACCCAGATACGCAGTATTTT. Translated: CASSIRGNPDTQYF. The chain combines TRBV19 with TRBJ2-3, with D possibly TRBD2 on 6 matching bases. Per germline, CDR1 LNHDA and CDR2 SQIVND (reference sequence). V dropped 3 bases and J dropped 4 bases, with 11 bases sitting between them. The CDR3 consists of 14 residues.